This entry concerns a single TCR beta chain. This clonotype came up a few times. Its target antigen remains unknown. Qualities for individual bases were not recorded, and no much larger clone is one base off. The data were taken from a study of T cells in Graves' hyperthyroidism and ophthalmopathy (dated by TCRdb to about 2019). With respect to the entire study: Peripheral blood samples were taken at the time of initial diagnosis, prior to any treatment. The roughly 100 discovery patients were randomly divided into training and test sets at a 7:3 ratio. Prospective prediction of ophthalmopathy was tested in an independent validation cohort of approximately 19 hyperthyroidism patients and 15 to 17 patients who later progressed to ophthalmopathy. Once sampling was done, hyperthyroidism patients were given methimazole at a starting dose of 30 mg daily, whereas ophthalmopathy patients were given high-dose intravenous methylprednisolone. TCR Vbeta CDR3 sequencing of approximately 140 peripheral blood samples (more than 40 ophthalmopathy, approximately 80 hyperthyroidism and roughly 17 progressor patients) is reported in the paper. To identify distinguishing TCR V-J signatures, a discovery cohort of 90 to 100 patients was used, comprising 40 to 45 with Graves' ophthalmopathy and around 60 with stable Graves' hyperthyroidism. In about six Graves' hyperthyroidism patients, the study also compared T-cell repertoires from thyroid tissue with T-cell repertoires from blood. Broader findings and caveats from the paper: During validation, the model predicted progression to ophthalmopathy a median of around 7 months ahead of onset, with more than 55% sensitivity and more than 72% specificity. Most expanded thyroid clonotypes (frequency above 0.001) were also found in blood, which suggests that blood repertoires may mirror thyroid immune responses. Sample size was not statistically predetermined, and investigators were not blinded to group allocation. In cross-validation, a model built on a 13 V-J signature told ophthalmopathy apart from stable hyperthyroidism with about 90% sensitivity and roughly 82% specificity, and in testing the same model reached 80%/75%.

The TCR beta CDR3 regions were amplified from RNA transcripts. A first-round RT-PCR of the TCR CDR3 used the HTBI primer set with the Qiagen OneStep RT-PCR kit. Libraries were constructed in a second round of multiplex PCR, after which size selection and purification were performed. The libraries were sequenced on an Illumina HiSeq2000 using paired-end 100 bp reads. As for the original processing: SOAPnuke was used to process the raw data, removing reads that contained adapters or uncalled bases, had a mean Phred below 15, or lacked an exact match to the constant primer or identifier. High-quality paired reads were merged with COPE v1.2.5, and unique nucleotide sequences were defined as clonotypes. Clonotypes were aligned to IMGT TRBV, TRBD and TRBJ reference segments using MiTCR v1.1. The analysis was restricted to V-J combinations with a frequency above 0.0001, which together covered approximately 99% of the repertoires. A TCS score was defined as the ratio between F50 (clonal expansion) and ExV (chaos), using BLOSUM62-based TCRdist between CDR3 peptides within each V-J. Welch's t-statistics and random forest reduced 500 to 650 V-J features to around 14, which were used in a naive Bayes classifier (R e1071). TCRdb handled the public reads itself, with Q25 trimming in fastp and clone calling in MiXCR, and kept productive beta chains. CDR3 protein sequences are deduplicated, and each keeps its most common genes and DNA. TCRdb's processing, not the study's, gives the V and J calls here. For this sample the table gives fewer than 300,000 distinct CDR3 sequences, of which approximately 16% were detected only once. Over 25% of the sample is held by the ten biggest clonotypes.

Taken from cysteine to phenylalanine, the CDR3 has 16 residues. Only CDR3 DNA is held: 48 bases, read in frame from base 1. Based on the germline V gene, the CDR1 and CDR2 sequences are SGHAT and FQNNGV. Trimming removed 2 bases from V and 6 bases from J; the gene matches leave 8 bases unexplained. Hyperthyroidism patients were aged 18 to 65 years and newly diagnosed, with disease duration of less than 2 months. Patients with uncontrolled infections, other autoimmune diseases, pregnancy or lactation were excluded. Diagnoses relied on clinical symptoms, serum thyroxine and TRAb, thyroid ultrasound and orbital computed tomography. For progressor patients, blood was drawn at the first diagnosis of hyperthyroidism, before any ophthalmopathy symptoms had appeared. PBMCs were isolated from more than 8 ml of fresh peripheral blood by Ficoll-Paque density gradient centrifugation. Progressor patients were defined as those initially diagnosed with Graves' hyperthyroidism in whom ophthalmopathy developed during follow-up. Total RNA was extracted using Trizol reagent, and RNA quality was assessed on an Agilent 2100 Bioanalyzer.

The receptor's source is a woman between 50 and 59 years old with Graves' hyperthyroidism that later progressed to Graves' ophthalmopathy. The sequenced sample consisted of blood. The rearranged segments are TRBV11-2 and TRBJ2-2, with 8 middle bases fitting TRBD1. The DNA sequence is TGTGCCAGCAGCTTACAGGGGGCTTATTGGCCCGGGGAGCTGTTTTTT. Its amino acids are CASSLQGAYWPGELFF. The full variable domain, completed from the reference TRBV11-2 and TRBJ2-2 proteins outside the CDR3, reads EAGVAQSPRYKIIEKRQSVAFWCNPISGHATLYWYQQILGQGPKLLIQFQNNGVVDDSQLPKDRFSAERLKGVDSTLKIQPAKLEDSAVYLCASSLQGAYWPGELFFGEGSRLTVL.